Ten or more counts support the clone carrying this TCR beta chain. Its antigen is not known. V was cut by 1 base and J by 0 bases, with 7 bases left in between. There are 15 residues in the CDR3. CDR1 and CDR2 from the germline V gene are SGHTA and FQGNSA. The data were obtained in a study of T cell repertoires in cytomegalovirus infection. The overall study: TCR beta signatures that were public indicated CMV infection and matching HLA type.

TCRdb re-called the reads with MiXCR, one entry per CDR3 protein. The sample holds 800,000 to 950,000 distinct CDR3 sequences, approximately 32% seen once. This TCR was recovered from a human donor in good health (CMV status not recorded). Some clones in this sample may be carry-over from other donors' samples. The chain has TRBV7-2 and TRBJ1-3; D is perhaps TRBD1 (5 bases). The sample in question was cultured CD8+ T cells from PBMCs, obtained from culture after CMV antigen stimulation. The DNA for the CDR3 is TGTGCCAGCAGCTTAGAAGGGGACTCTGGAAACACCATATATTTT. As protein: CASSLEGDSGNTIYF.